This passage covers 3 T cell receptor beta chains from one sample sequenced in a study of blood T cell repertoires in COVID-19. Assay: immunoSEQ multiplex PCR; the TCRdb copy retains only in-frame clones and omits some. Here the sample spans about 59,000 clones, 79% being singletons. The sequencing sample was made of peripheral blood. These receptors were collected from a man aged 60-69 years with acute or convalescent COVID-19.

The rearrangement uses TRBV21-1 and TRBJ2-1; the table names TRBD1, a call not compared with the DNA. TRBV21-1 is deemed a pseudogene. This CDR3 is built from 16 residues. The CDR3 nucleotides read TGTGCCAGCAGCAAATCTAGGGGAAATGGGCACAATGAGCAGTTCTTC. This encodes CASSKSRGNGHNEQFF.

This chain uses TRBV19 with TRBJ2-1, with 7 bases matching TRBD2. The CDR3 is made up of 14 amino acids. Losses at the gene ends were 10 bases for V and 7 bases for J; bases not matched to a gene: 13. Germline values: CDR1 LNHDA, CDR2 SQIVND (reference sequence). CDR3 nucleotides: TGTGCCACCTCGTTCGGGGGGATATTGAATGAGCAGTTCTTC. As protein: CATSFGGILNEQFF.

The chain is built from TRBV19 and TRBJ1-1; tentative D call: TRBD1 (6 bases). Germline CDR1 reads LNHDA; CDR2 reads SQIVND (reference sequence). The CDR3 consists of 15 residues. V was cut by 6 bases and J by 6 bases, with 20 bases left in between. In nucleotides, the CDR3 is TGTGCCAGTAGGCCCCCCAGGGAGAGGGGGTCTGAAGCTTTCTTT. It specifies CASRPPRERGSEAFF.